What follows is one T cell receptor (beta chain) and its context. Antigen specificity is unknown. The junction and the germline gene differ at one end; a read error may be behind it. The entry originates in a study of glioma-infiltrating T cells. Overall study results and limits: Only very few CDR3 sequences appeared in both tissue and blood. Non-neoplastic patients had below-expected tissue-blood divergence, while all gliomas exceeded expectation.

The iRepertoire nested amplicon-rescue multiplex PCR amplified TCR alpha and beta CDR3s from RNA. Input was roughly 85-400 ng of tissue mRNA or PBMC total RNA. TCRdb itself ran the multiplex PCR reads through MiXCR, one entry per CDR3 protein. The data show about 44,000 distinct CDR3 sequences, around 24% seen once. Germline CDR1 and CDR2: MGHRA and YSYEKL. The CDR3 has 15 amino acids. The specimen was glioma tissue, nonneoplastic brain tissue, or PBMCs (not recorded which). This chain uses TRBV4-1 with TRBJ2-5, with a weak D call TRBD2 (5 bases). This TCR derives from a human donor with low-grade glioma or glioblastoma, undergoing nonglioma brain surgery, or in good health (not recorded which). The CDR3 reads CASSHTPGGQETKYF. The CDR3 DNA sequence: TGCGCCAGCAGCCACACTCCCGGAGGCCAAGAGACCAAGTACTTC.